This T cell receptor beta chain was observed in a study of T cells in localized non-small cell lung cancer. The study, taken as a whole, reports: There was higher T cell clonality in uninvolved adjacent lung than in tumor, and it was highest there.

With respect to this clone: No antigen is known for it.

This CDR3 has 16 amino acids. The J segment lost 7 bases and the V segment lost 6 bases, leaving 14 bases of the junction unmatched. Germline V gives CDR1 KGHSH, CDR2 LQKENI. The data were produced by immunoSEQ multiplex PCR, yet TCRdb's version contains in-frame clones alone and is incomplete. Of about 26,000 clones in the sample, roughly nine tenths are singletons; the top ten hold roughly 13%. The specimen was peripheral blood, collected before any cancer treatment. The rearrangement links TRBV18 to TRBJ1-5; 8 nucleotides align to TRBD1. The sequence came from an older female donor with stage II squamous cell lung carcinoma. The CDR3 DNA sequence: TGTGCCAGCTCGGGTGAGGACAGGGTGATGGGACAGCCCCAGCATTTT. It translates to CASSGEDRVMGQPQHF.